This T cell receptor (beta chain) was recovered during a study of blood T cells in healthy people across ages. Findings and caveats of the study: The long-lived group displayed more naive CD4+ cells, plus higher diversity, than the aged donors did.

Germline V gene data show CDR1 as LGHNA and CDR2 as YSLEER. The CDR3 spans 17 residues. The V and J ends lost 3 bases and 1 base, in that order; junction bases with no gene match: 7. The second PCR ran roughly 6 to 11 cycles with a sample-barcoded 5' primer and J-beta primers. TCRdb recomputed calls from the 5' RACE reads with MiXCR, one row per CDR3 protein. The profile covers around 1,900,000 distinct CDR3 sequences, with about two fifths appearing a single time and approximately 22% taken by the ten largest. This clonotype was seen a handful of times. Its antigen is still unknown. The sequence was collected from a human donor in good health. The chain combines TRBV4-3 with TRBJ2-5, with 11 nucleotides matching TRBD2. Sequenced: blood. For the CDR3, the DNA is TGCGCCAGCAGCCAGGGAACTAGCGGGGGCCTCCAAGAGACCCAGTACTTC. It is translated as CASSQGTSGGLQETQYF.